This T cell receptor (beta chain) emerged from a study of regulatory T cells in long-lasting Graves disease. Time point of the sample: persistent/refractory GD, antithyroid drugs over 5 years with positive TRAb. The TCR library used RNA extracted from PBMCs. Arm-PCR of CDR3 regions with iRepertoire HTBI primers generated TCR beta libraries. As processed by the authors: Across samples, 50 to 75 TRBV and about 13 TRBJ segments were found. TCRdb independently ran MiXCR on the multiplex PCR reads; one entry per CDR3 protein. TCRdb's processing, not the authors' own work, is the source of the V and J calls. The sample yields about 470,000 distinct CDR3 sequences, 20% to 25% seen once. Looked up from germline, CDR1 is SEHNR and CDR2 is FQNEAQ (reference sequence). This CDR3 is 17 amino acids long. Whole-study findings and limits: Persistent disease favored TRBV28, TRBJ1-2 and TRBJ2-5. TCR diversity was lower in persistent than newly diagnosed Graves' disease.

As regards this clonotype: Antigen specificity is unknown. An end of the junction does not agree with germline; a read error may underlie this.

Sequenced material: peripheral blood mononuclear cells (PBMCs), taken when the disease was refractory, from a patient treated with antithyroid drugs. This chain joins TRBV7-9 and TRBJ1-6, with D hard to call. This TCR was sampled from a female donor with Graves disease. The DNA of the CDR3 is TGTGCCAGCAGCGTAGCGGTAGCTGTCAGTTCGGATTCACCCCTCCACTTT. It specifies CASSVAVAVSSDSPLHF.